This passage covers 8 T cell receptor beta chains from one sample sequenced in a study of identifying expanded T cells in peripheral blood. The data were produced by immunoSEQ multiplex PCR, yet TCRdb's version contains in-frame clones alone and is incomplete. Here the sample spans over 100,000 clones, about 87% being singletons. The sample was blood. All receptors derive from a person aged 18 to 75 in good health.

The chain combines TRBV28 with TRBJ1-4, with a weak D call TRBD1 (6 bases). Germline values: CDR1 MDHEN, CDR2 SYDVKM. V dropped 5 bases and J dropped 10 bases, with 17 bases sitting between them. This CDR3 spans 14 amino acids. In DNA form, the CDR3 reads TGTGCCAGCAGTGGACCAGGGGAGGTCGGAAAACTGTTTTTT. Encoded protein: CASSGPGEVGKLFF. The full variable domain, with the rest looked up from reference TRBV28 and TRBJ1-4, is DVKVTQSSRYLVKRTGEKVFLECVQDMDHENMFWYRQDPGLGLRLIYFSYDVKMKEKGDIPEGYSVSREKKERFSLILESASTNQTSMYLCASSGPGEVGKLFFGSGTQLSVL.

J is TRBJ1-5 and V is TRBV11-3; D unclear. This CDR3 is 13 amino acids long. Trimming took off 3 bases at V and 7 bases at J, with 10 bases between the two ends. Germline values: CDR1 SGHNT, CDR2 YENEEA. CDR3 DNA: TGTGCCAGCAGCTTGATAGGGAACCAGCCCCAGCATTTT. Translation gives CASSLIGNQPQHF.

This clone is a singleton in its sample. The gene calls are TRBV5-1 and TRBJ1-3, with 9 nucleotides matching TRBD1. Per germline, CDR1 SGHRS and CDR2 YFSETQ. The CDR3 covers 14 residues. V trimming: 2 bases; J trimming: 4 bases; junction bases outside the gene matches: 1. The CDR3 DNA reads as TGCGCCAGCAGCTTACAGGGGGCAGGAAACACCATATATTTT. As protein: CASSLQGAGNTIYF.

The rearrangement uses TRBV7-9 and TRBJ2-3, with D hard to call. Germline V gene sequence: CDR1 SEHNR, CDR2 FQNEAQ (reference sequence). The CDR3 runs to 15 residues. V lost 2 bases to trimming and J lost 5 bases, with 14 bases between them. CDR3 DNA sequence: TGTGCCAGCAGCTTAACGACGGCAATTGTAGATACGCAGTATTTT. Amino acid sequence: CASSLTTAIVDTQYF.

This clone was observed a single time. The CDR3 region is CASSPDQGFKNIQYF. CDR3 sequence (DNA): TGCGCCAGCAGCCCGGATCAGGGATTTAAAAACATTCAGTACTTC. The chain carries TRBV5-1 and TRBJ2-4; tentatively, D is TRBD1 (5 bases). Per the germline V gene, CDR1 is SGHRS and CDR2 is YFSETQ. The germline V and J ends were trimmed by 4 bases and 4 bases, with 15 bases remaining between them. The CDR3 spans 15 residues.

The rearrangement joins TRBV6-6 to TRBJ1-5, with 7 bases matching TRBD1. V trimming: 4 bases; J trimming: 0 bases; junction bases outside the gene matches: 3. Germline CDR1 reads MNHNY; CDR2 reads SVGAGI (reference sequence). The CDR3 consists of 15 residues. CDR3 sequence reads: CASSLQGNSNQPQHF. For the CDR3, the DNA is TGTGCCAGCAGTTTACAGGGGAATAGCAATCAGCCCCAGCATTTT.

V usage is TRBV7-8 and J usage is TRBJ2-6; D is uncertain. The CDR3 runs to 15 residues. Germline assignment: CDR1 SGHVS and CDR2 FQNEAQ. V was cut by 5 bases and J by 0 bases, with 8 bases left in between. The CDR3 loop reads CASSRTDSGANVLTF. In DNA, the CDR3 is TGTGCCAGCAGCCGCACAGACTCTGGGGCCAACGTCCTGACTTTC.

This clone showed up just a few times. This chain connects TRBV29-1 to TRBJ2-7; the match to TRBD1 covers 10 bases. Germline-derived CDR1 and CDR2 are SQVTM and ANQGSEA. CDR3 length equals 13 residues. With 6 bases clipped from V and 2 bases from J, the junction kept 4 bases outside the gene matches. This CDR3 is CSVGQGGAYEQYF. Written as DNA, the CDR3 is TGCAGCGTCGGACAGGGGGGGGCCTACGAGCAGTACTTC.